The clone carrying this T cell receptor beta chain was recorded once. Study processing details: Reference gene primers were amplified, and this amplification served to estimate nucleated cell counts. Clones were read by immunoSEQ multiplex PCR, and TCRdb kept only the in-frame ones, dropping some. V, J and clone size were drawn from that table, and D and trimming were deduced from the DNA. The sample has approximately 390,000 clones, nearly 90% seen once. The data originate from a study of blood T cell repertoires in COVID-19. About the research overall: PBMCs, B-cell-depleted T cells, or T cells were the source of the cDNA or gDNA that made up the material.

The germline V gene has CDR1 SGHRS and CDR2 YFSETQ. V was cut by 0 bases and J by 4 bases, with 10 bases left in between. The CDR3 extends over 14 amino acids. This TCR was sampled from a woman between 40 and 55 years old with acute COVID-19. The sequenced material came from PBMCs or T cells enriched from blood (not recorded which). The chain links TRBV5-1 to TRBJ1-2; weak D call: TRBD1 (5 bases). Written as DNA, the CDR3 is TGCGCCAGCAGCTTGGCCGAAGGGGTCTATGGCTACACCTTC. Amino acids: CASSLAEGVYGYTF.